This T cell receptor (beta chain) is from a study of T cells after yellow fever vaccination. Whole-study results and caveats: Secondary responses were weaker yet peaked faster, day 5 versus 15.

This clonotype was observed a few times. Its antigen is not identified. The CDR3 runs 13 residues. V dropped 5 bases and J dropped 9 bases, with 17 bases sitting between them. TCRdb passed the 5' RACE reads through MiXCR, listing each CDR3 protein once. The table shows 450,000 to 650,000 distinct CDR3 sequences, with roughly 14% occurring only once. The material sequenced was PBMCs, taken on the day of the yellow fever booster vaccination. The sequence was collected from a man aged 25 to 40 who received the YFV17D yellow fever vaccine. The gene calls are TRBV12-3 or TRBV12-4 and TRBJ2-7; no clear D. CDR3 nucleotide sequence: TGTGCCAGCAGTCAAGCAGGAGTACGTGGGCAGTACTTC. Its protein product is CASSQAGVRGQYF.